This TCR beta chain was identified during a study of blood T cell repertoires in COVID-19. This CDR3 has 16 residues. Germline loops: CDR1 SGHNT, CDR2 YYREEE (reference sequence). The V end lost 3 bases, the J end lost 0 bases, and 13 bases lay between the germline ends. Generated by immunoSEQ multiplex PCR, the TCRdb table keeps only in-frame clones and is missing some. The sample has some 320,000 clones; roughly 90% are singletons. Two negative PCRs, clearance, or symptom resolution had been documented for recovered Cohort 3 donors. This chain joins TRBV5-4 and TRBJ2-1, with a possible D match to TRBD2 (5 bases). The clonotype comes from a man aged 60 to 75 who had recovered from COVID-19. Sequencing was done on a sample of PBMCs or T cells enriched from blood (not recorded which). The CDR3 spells CASSSANSGSYNEQFF. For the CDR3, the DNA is TGTGCCAGCAGCTCGGCCAACAGCGGCTCCTACAATGAGCAGTTCTTC.